The 24 T cell receptor beta chains given below trace back to one sample, sequenced in a study of blood T cells in healthy people across ages. Sample-barcoded 5' priming and a J-beta primer mix drove a second PCR of about 6 to 12 cycles. A single record per CDR3 protein comes from TCRdb applying MiXCR to the 5' RACE reads. The sample carries about 1.6 million distinct CDR3 sequences, 30% to 35% recorded once. The sequenced sample was blood. The receptors originated from a woman younger than 45 in good health.

V and J are TRBV29-1 and TRBJ2-7; TRBD2 matches at 14 bases. Trimming removed 4 bases from V and 3 bases from J; junction bases left unmatched: 8. The germline gives CDR1 SQVTM, CDR2 ANQGSEA. The CDR3 sequence is 16 residues long. Here the CDR3 reads CSVAGLAGGWGYEQYF. In DNA, the CDR3 is TGCAGCGTTGCAGGACTAGCGGGGGGCTGGGGCTACGAGCAGTACTTC.

This chain uses TRBV7-9 with TRBJ1-3, with 8 positions matching TRBD1. There are 14 residues in the CDR3. CDR1 SEHNR and CDR2 FQNEAQ come from the germline V gene (reference sequence). V dropped 6 bases and J dropped 4; count of bases not matched to a gene: 5. The CDR3 sequence is CASSSTGVGNTIYF. CDR3 bases: TGTGCCAGCAGTTCGACAGGGGTCGGAAACACCATATATTTT.

This clonotype was seen ten or more times. V usage is TRBV5-5 and J usage is TRBJ2-5; the D gene is possibly TRBD2 (7 bases). V was cut by 1 base and J by 1 base, with 14 bases left in between. Germline V lookup: CDR1 SGHKS, CDR2 YYEKEE (reference sequence). The CDR3 totals 16 residues. The DNA of the CDR3 is TGTGCCAGCAGCTTGATGCGGGGGCTTCGCCAAGAGACCCAGTACTTC. This codes for CASSLMRGLRQETQYF.

Comments on this clonotype: This may stem from a read error, because a much larger clone lies one nucleotide away. The chain recombines TRBV12-3 or TRBV12-4 with TRBJ2-3; 11 bases align to TRBD2. The CDR3 extends over 15 amino acids. The CDR3 sequence: CASSLTSGVTDTEYF. Written as DNA, the CDR3 is TGTGCCAGCAGTCTGACTAGCGGGGTGACAGATACGGAGTATTTT.

This clonotype was counted between two and nine times. This sequence joins TRBV7-9 and TRBJ2-1; 8 nucleotides agree with TRBD1. The CDR3 is made up of 16 amino acids. Germline CDR1 reads SEHNR; CDR2 reads FQNEAQ (reference sequence). After removal of 0 bases from V and 9 bases from J, the junction contained 10 bases not matched to a gene. The DNA for the CDR3 is TGTGCCAGCAGCTTAGCGGGGACAGGACCGGGGAGTGAGCAGTTCTTC. As protein: CASSLAGTGPGSEQFF.

The chain uses TRBV27 and TRBJ1-6; 7 bases match TRBD1. V trimming: 5 bases; J trimming: 8 bases; junction bases outside the gene matches: 6. This CDR3 spans 14 amino acids. Per the germline V gene, CDR1 is MNHEY and CDR2 is SMNVEV (reference sequence). CDR3 bases: TGTGCCAGCAGTCCAATGACAGGGTATTCACCCCTCCACTTT. As protein: CASSPMTGYSPLHF.

This clonotype has more than one count but fewer than ten. The chain couples TRBV6-2 or TRBV6-3 to TRBJ1-6, with D hard to call. V shed 6 bases and J shed 9 bases, with 6 bases lying between them. The germline CDR1 and CDR2 sequences are MNHEY and SVGEGT. This CDR3 has 11 residues. The DNA for the CDR3 is TGTGCCAGCAGCTACGGTTCACCCCTCCACTTT. Its protein is CASSYGSPLHF.

The chain joins TRBV5-1 to TRBJ2-1; 13 positions agree with TRBD2. The length of the CDR3 is 20 residues. Germline V CDR1 and CDR2: SGHRS, YFSETQ. J lost 0 bases, V lost 0 bases, and 9 bases had no gene match. CDR3 residues: CASSLVGLAGPTSSYNEQFF. For the CDR3, the DNA is TGCGCCAGCAGCTTGGTGGGACTAGCGGGACCTACGAGCTCCTACAATGAGCAGTTCTTC.

Comment on this clonotype: Germline and junction disagree at one end, which may indicate a read error. The chain is built from TRBV29-1 and TRBJ2-3, with unresolved D. This CDR3 comprises 13 residues. The germline CDR1 and CDR2 sequences are SQVTM and ANQGSEA. CDR3 sequence reads: CNVDPAGTDTQYF. The CDR3 nucleotides are TGCAACGTTGACCCCGCAGGCACAGATACGCAGTATTTT.

V gene TRBV6-5 combines with J gene TRBJ2-5; weak D call: TRBD1 (5 bases). Trimming removed 8 bases at V and 2 bases at J, with 12 bases between. Germline CDR1 MNHEY, CDR2 SVGAGI. CDR3 length: 13 residues. CDR3 coding DNA: TGTGCCAGCCAATGGGGCGGTCAAGAGACCCAGTACTTC. Residues: CASQWGGQETQYF.

The chain links TRBV2 to TRBJ1-3; the D gene is possibly TRBD1 (5 bases). In germline, CDR1 is SNHLY, CDR2 FYNNEI. Deletions cut 7 bases from V and 1 base from J, with 11 bases between. This CDR3 comprises 14 residues. CDR3 protein: CASTIGASGNTIYF. DNA of the CDR3: TGTGCCAGCACCATAGGGGCATCTGGAAACACCATATATTTT.

The DNA of the CDR3 is TGCGCCAGCAGGAATAATGCCTTTGGCGGGTCTAGCACAGATACGCAGTATTTT. Translating it yields CASRNNAFGGSSTDTQYF. The chain combines TRBV5-1 with TRBJ2-3, with D maybe TRBD2 (5 bases). Germline V lookup: CDR1 SGHRS, CDR2 YFSETQ. The CDR3 totals 18 residues. The V gene lost 5 bases and the J gene lost 0 bases, with 22 bases spanning the gap. The complete variable domain, with remaining parts taken from reference TRBV5-1 and TRBJ2-3, reads KAGVTQTPRYLIKTRGQQVTLSCSPISGHRSVSWYQQTPGQGLQFLFEYFSETQRNKGNFPGRFSGRQFSNSRSEMNVSTLELGDSALYLCASRNNAFGGSSTDTQYFGPGTRLTVL.

In this sample, this clonotype turned up once. The chain combines TRBV20-1 with TRBJ1-5, with 8 bases matching TRBD1. The ends lost 2 bases at V and 0 bases at J; junction bases unmatched: 9. Germline V gene sequence: CDR1 DFQATT, CDR2 SNEGSKA (reference sequence). The CDR3 consists of 17 residues. The CDR3: CSARPDRGYYSNQPQHF. The DNA of the CDR3 is TGCAGTGCTAGACCCGACAGGGGATATTATAGCAATCAGCCCCAGCATTTT.

This clonotype was seen a few times. V usage is TRBV2 and J usage is TRBJ2-7, with D hard to call. The CDR3 runs to 16 residues. With 0 bases removed from V and 0 bases from J, the gap between germline ends came to 12 bases. Germline lookup yields CDR1 SNHLY and CDR2 FYNNEI. The CDR3 sequence is CASSEASPANSYEQYF. The CDR3 coding sequence is TGTGCCAGCAGTGAAGCGTCTCCCGCAAACTCCTACGAGCAGTACTTC.

The V gene is TRBV2, the J gene TRBJ2-7, with 8 positions matching TRBD1. Germline lookup yields CDR1 SNHLY and CDR2 FYNNEI. The CDR3 runs to 13 residues. Losses at the gene ends were 10 bases for V and 6 bases for J; bases not matched to a gene: 11. The CDR3 loop is CATQGQALSEQYF. The CDR3 DNA sequence: TGTGCCACCCAGGGACAGGCCCTATCCGAGCAGTACTTC. The full variable domain, rest sourced from reference TRBV2 and TRBJ2-7, is EPEVTQTPSHQVTQMGQEVILRCVPISNHLYFYWYRQILGQKVEFLVSFYNNEISEKSEIFDDQFSVERPDGSNFTLKIRSTKLEDSAMYFCATQGQALSEQYFGPGTRLTVT.

Many counts were recorded for this clonotype. As DNA, the CDR3 is TGTGCCAGCAGCTGGGGAGCAGGGGCCAACGTCCTGACTTTC. Translation gives CASSWGAGANVLTF. The genes are TRBV7-6 and TRBJ2-6, with a tentative D call TRBD2 (5 bases). Germline V lookup: CDR1 SGHVS, CDR2 FNYEAQ. Trimming left V 4 bases short and J 4 bases short, with 8 bases between. The CDR3 contains 14 residues.

This clonotype was recorded only once. The V and J genes are TRBV10-1 and TRBJ1-1; the D is unclear. The V gene's germline CDR1 is WNHNN and CDR2 SYGVQD (reference sequence). The CDR3 has 12 residues. Trimming took off 6 bases at V and 6 bases at J, with 11 bases between the two ends. CDR3 in amino acids: CASRAPRPEAFF. As DNA, the CDR3 is TGCGCCAGCAGGGCCCCGAGGCCTGAAGCTTTCTTT.

This clonotype was detected a few times. The chain has TRBV20-1 and TRBJ1-2; the D is unclear. CDR3 length equals 12 residues. Germline-derived CDR1 and CDR2 are DFQATT and SNEGSKA (reference sequence). V gave up 2 bases and J gave up 7 bases, with 11 bases separating them. Here the CDR3 DNA reads TGCAGTGCTAGATTCCGGTCGGCTGGCTACACCTTC. Protein sequence: CSARFRSAGYTF.

The chain links TRBV12-3 or TRBV12-4 to TRBJ2-1, with D possibly TRBD1 on 6 matching bases. The ends were cut back, 5 bases at V and 8 bases at J, with 13 bases in the middle. This CDR3 spans 13 amino acids. This CDR3 reads CASSTLRQDEQFF. The CDR3 DNA is TGTGCCAGCAGTACATTGAGACAGGATGAGCAGTTCTTC.

The sample holds many counts of this clonotype. The genes are TRBV29-1 and TRBJ2-5, with TRBD2 identical over 15 bases. Trimming took 7 bases from V and 5 from J; bases not matched to a gene: 11. This CDR3 comprises 16 residues. Germline-derived CDR1 and CDR2 are SQVTM and ANQGSEA. The CDR3: CSASRTSGRVVETQYF. The CDR3 DNA reads TGCAGCGCGAGCAGGACTAGCGGGAGGGTAGTCGAGACCCAGTACTTC.

The rearrangement uses TRBV12-3 or TRBV12-4 and TRBJ1-1; 7 bases align to TRBD1. CDR3 size: 14 residues. V lost 5 bases, J lost 7 bases, and 10 bases stayed unmatched. The CDR3 sequence: CASSGTGEPNEAFF. The CDR3, as DNA: TGTGCCAGCAGTGGAACAGGGGAGCCAAATGAAGCTTTCTTT.

This clonotype was detected only a few times. This chain joins TRBV18 and TRBJ2-7; TRBD1 matches 7 bases. The V segment lost 5 bases and the J segment 6 bases; nucleotides outside the gene matches: 4. CDR3 length: 12 residues. Germline loops: CDR1 KGHSH, CDR2 LQKENI. The CDR3 loop is CASSTTGSEQYF. For the CDR3, the DNA is TGTGCCAGCTCAACGACAGGGTCCGAGCAGTACTTC.

This clonotype was counted only a few times. The CDR3 DNA sequence: TGTGCCAGCAGTGGTATAGCTAGCGGGAGGGCAACAGATACGCAGTATTTT. This sequence encodes CASSGIASGRATDTQYF. The rearrangement joins TRBV2 to TRBJ2-3; 12 nucleotides align to TRBD2. This CDR3 region has 17 residues. V shed 4 bases, J shed 3 bases, and the junction held 8 bases outside the gene matches. CDR1 and CDR2 (germline): SNHLY, FYNNEI.

The chain couples TRBV9 to TRBJ2-3; 7 nucleotides match TRBD1. This CDR3 has 14 amino acids. V shed 3 bases and J 2 bases; nucleotides not matched to a gene: 3. From germline, CDR1 is SGDLS and CDR2 YYNGEE. The CDR3 spells CASSGGQTTDTQYF. The CDR3 coding sequence is TGTGCCAGCAGCGGGGGACAGACCACAGATACGCAGTATTTT.